A selection of T cell receptor beta chains follows, all from one sample in a study of Ad26.COV2.S vaccination and SARS-CoV-2 variants. Sequenced by immunoSEQ multiplex PCR; TCRdb stores in-frame clones only, minus some. This repertoire shows roughly 100,000 clones, about 78% found once; its top ten account for around a sixth. The sample was peripheral blood, taken after recovery from COVID-19. The receptors shown here come from a human donor who had recovered from COVID-19. CDR3s include the opening cysteine and the closing phenylalanine or tryptophan. D genes are given only for firm matches. Clone size, where shown, is once, few, many, or a class for clones that have expanded.

abundance: NA
j_gene: TRBJ2-2
d_gene: NA
v_gene: TRBV5-1
CDR3nt: TGCGCCAGCAGCTCATCACAGAACACCGGGGAGCTGTTTTTT
CDR3aa: CASSSSQNTGELFF

abundance: NA
j_gene: TRBJ1-2
d_gene: NA
v_gene: TRBV29-1
CDR3nt: TGCAGCGCCTGGACTGACCCCGAAGTATATGGCTACACCTTC
CDR3aa: CSAWTDPEVYGYTF

abundance: NA
j_gene: TRBJ1-2
d_gene: NA
v_gene: TRBV27
CDR3nt: TGTGCCAGCAGTCGAAGACAGCCCGAACAGGGTTATGGCTACACCTTC
CDR3aa: CASSRRQPEQGYGYTF

abundance: NA
j_gene: TRBJ1-1
d_gene: NA
v_gene: TRBV19
CDR3nt: TGTGCCAGTAGTACGGTCTTGAACACTGAAGCTTTCTTT
CDR3aa: CASSTVLNTEAFF

abundance: NA
j_gene: TRBJ1-2
d_gene: NA
v_gene: TRBV12-3/TRBV12-4
CDR3nt: TGTGCCAGCAGTGGCCAGGGCTATGGCTACACCTTC
CDR3aa: CASSGQGYGYTF

abundance: NA
j_gene: TRBJ2-5
d_gene: TRBD2
v_gene: TRBV19
CDR3nt: TGTGCCAGTAGTATATGGGGGGGTTTGCAAGAGACCCAGTACTTC
CDR3aa: CASSIWGGLQETQYF

abundance: NA
j_gene: TRBJ2-5
d_gene: NA
v_gene: TRBV7-2
CDR3nt: TGTGCCAGCAGCAGCCGGGGCGGGTGGCACCAAGAGACCCAGTACTTC
CDR3aa: CASSSRGGWHQETQYF

abundance: NA
j_gene: TRBJ2-5
d_gene: NA
v_gene: TRBV7-9
CDR3nt: TGTGCCAGCAGCTCCCGTTCAGAGACCCAGTACTTC
CDR3aa: CASSSRSETQYF

abundance: NA
j_gene: TRBJ2-7
d_gene: TRBD1
v_gene: TRBV7-9
CDR3nt: TGTGCCAGCAGCCCAAGGACAGGGAAGGGCTCCTACGAGCAGTACTTC
CDR3aa: CASSPRTGKGSYEQYF

abundance: NA
j_gene: TRBJ1-3
d_gene: NA
v_gene: TRBV5-1
CDR3nt: TGCGCCAGCAGCTTTTCCTCGGAGGAACCCGGAAACACCATATATTTT
CDR3aa: CASSFSSEEPGNTIYF

abundance: NA
j_gene: TRBJ2-7
d_gene: TRBD1
v_gene: TRBV5-4
CDR3nt: TGTGCCAGCAGCTTGGGACAGGGAGTGTACGAGCAGTACTTC
CDR3aa: CASSLGQGVYEQYF

abundance: NA
j_gene: TRBJ2-2
d_gene: TRBD1
v_gene: TRBV9
CDR3nt: TGTGCCAGCAGCGGCGGCGGGACAGGGGATATCACCGGGGAGCTGTTTTTT
CDR3aa: CASSGGGTGDITGELFF

abundance: few
j_gene: TRBJ1-5
d_gene: NA
v_gene: TRBV27
CDR3nt: TGTGCCAGCAGTCCTTCTTTCAGGGGTAGGGATCAGCCCCAGCATTTT
CDR3aa: CASSPSFRGRDQPQHF

abundance: few
j_gene: TRBJ1-6
d_gene: TRBD1
v_gene: TRBV28
CDR3nt: TGTGCCAGCAGTACAGGGGATGCTTCACCCCTCCACTTT
CDR3aa: CASSTGDASPLHF

abundance: NA
j_gene: TRBJ2-1
d_gene: NA
v_gene: TRBV28
CDR3nt: TGTGCCAGCACACAGGCACCCCATGAGCAGTTCTTC
CDR3aa: CASTQAPHEQFF

abundance: NA
j_gene: TRBJ2-1
d_gene: NA
v_gene: TRBV3-1/TRBV3-2
CDR3nt: TGTGCCAGCAGCCAAGAAAGGCGGGGGCCCAATGAGCAGTTCTTC
CDR3aa: CASSQERRGPNEQFF

abundance: NA
j_gene: TRBJ1-1
d_gene: NA
v_gene: TRBV28
CDR3nt: TGTGCCAGCAGTTTATTCTCCCCATCCGAAGCTTTCTTT
CDR3aa: CASSLFSPSEAFF

abundance: NA
j_gene: TRBJ2-7
d_gene: NA
v_gene: TRBV10-3
CDR3nt: TGTGCCATCAGTGAGAATGAGGGGTACGAGCAGTACTTC
CDR3aa: CAISENEGYEQYF

abundance: NA
j_gene: TRBJ2-7
d_gene: TRBD1
v_gene: TRBV14
CDR3nt: TGTGCCAGCAGCCGCCTGGACAGGGGTTCCTACGAGCAGTACTTC
CDR3aa: CASSRLDRGSYEQYF

abundance: once
j_gene: TRBJ2-3
d_gene: NA
v_gene: TRBV5-1
CDR3nt: TGCGCCAGCAGCTGGCAGGCAGATACGCAGTATTTT
CDR3aa: CASSWQADTQYF

abundance: NA
j_gene: TRBJ2-7
d_gene: NA
v_gene: TRBV30
CDR3nt: TGTGCCTGGAGTGTAAGTGGGGGGGAGCAGTACTTC
CDR3aa: CAWSVSGGEQYF

abundance: NA
j_gene: TRBJ1-2
d_gene: NA
v_gene: TRBV19
CDR3nt: TGTGCCAGTAGTTTGGGACCTGCTGGTTTTATTGGCTACACCTTC
CDR3aa: CASSLGPAGFIGYTF

abundance: NA
j_gene: TRBJ1-5
d_gene: NA
v_gene: TRBV7-9
CDR3nt: TGTGCCAGCAGCTTAGGATTGTCAGGGAATCAGCCCCAGCATTTT
CDR3aa: CASSLGLSGNQPQHF

abundance: NA
j_gene: TRBJ2-3
d_gene: TRBD2
v_gene: TRBV15
CDR3nt: TGTGCCACCAGCAACAAACTACTAGCGGGAGGCACAGATACGCAGTATTTT
CDR3aa: CATSNKLLAGGTDTQYF

abundance: NA
j_gene: TRBJ1-6
d_gene: TRBD1
v_gene: TRBV28
CDR3nt: TGTGCCAGCAGGCCGACAGGGTGGGATAATTCACCCCTCCACTTT
CDR3aa: CASRPTGWDNSPLHF

abundance: once
j_gene: TRBJ1-6
d_gene: TRBD1
v_gene: TRBV5-6
CDR3nt: TGTGCCAGCAGCTCCGGGACAGGGGCTAATTCACCCCTCCACTTT
CDR3aa: CASSSGTGANSPLHF

abundance: NA
j_gene: TRBJ2-1
d_gene: NA
v_gene: TRBV19
CDR3nt: TGTGCCAGTAGACAGGTGGGTGAGCAGTTCTTC
CDR3aa: CASRQVGEQFF

abundance: NA
j_gene: TRBJ2-1
d_gene: TRBD1
v_gene: TRBV18
CDR3nt: TGTGCCAGCTCACCCAACCGGGACAGGTTCAGTGAGCAGTTCTTC
CDR3aa: CASSPNRDRFSEQFF

abundance: NA
j_gene: TRBJ2-4
d_gene: NA
v_gene: TRBV30
CDR3nt: TGTGCCTGGAGTGTAACCTCGGACATTCAGTACTTC
CDR3aa: CAWSVTSDIQYF

abundance: NA
j_gene: TRBJ1-1
d_gene: NA
v_gene: TRBV14
CDR3nt: TGTGCCAGCAGCCAAGAGGGCAGGCAATGGGCTTTCTTT
CDR3aa: CASSQEGRQWAFF

abundance: many
j_gene: TRBJ1-2
d_gene: NA
v_gene: TRBV2
CDR3nt: TGTGCCAGCAGCCTCGGGACACCTAACTATGGCTACACCTTC
CDR3aa: CASSLGTPNYGYTF

abundance: NA
j_gene: TRBJ1-4
d_gene: NA
v_gene: TRBV30
CDR3nt: TGTGCCTGGAGTGCGACAGGTTTATTGGAAAAACTGTTTTTT
CDR3aa: CAWSATGLLEKLFF

abundance: NA
j_gene: TRBJ2-1
d_gene: NA
v_gene: TRBV20-1
CDR3nt: TGCAGTGCGCTGACCTACAATGAGCAGTTCTTC
CDR3aa: CSALTYNEQFF

abundance: once
j_gene: TRBJ1-1
d_gene: NA
v_gene: TRBV20-1
CDR3nt: TGCAGTGCTAGGATGAACACTGAAGCTTTCTTT
CDR3aa: CSARMNTEAFF

abundance: NA
j_gene: TRBJ2-5
d_gene: NA
v_gene: TRBV12-3/TRBV12-4
CDR3nt: TGTGCCAGCAGGGGGGGCAGACAAGAGACCCAGTACTTC
CDR3aa: CASRGGRQETQYF

abundance: NA
j_gene: TRBJ1-6
d_gene: TRBD1
v_gene: TRBV10-1
CDR3nt: TGCGCCAGCAGCCCCGGACAGGGTTCGAATTCACCCCTCCACTTT
CDR3aa: CASSPGQGSNSPLHF

abundance: NA
j_gene: TRBJ2-5
d_gene: TRBD1
v_gene: TRBV18
CDR3nt: TGTGCCAGCTCACCACGACAGGGAAGCGAGACCCAGTACTTC
CDR3aa: CASSPRQGSETQYF

abundance: NA
j_gene: TRBJ2-4
d_gene: NA
v_gene: TRBV7-2
CDR3nt: TGTGCCAGCAGCTTATTTGTGGGGAACATTCAGTACTTC
CDR3aa: CASSLFVGNIQYF

abundance: NA
j_gene: TRBJ2-1
d_gene: NA
v_gene: TRBV4-3
CDR3nt: TGCGCCAGCAGCCAAGATAGAACTAATGGTGAGCAGTTCTTC
CDR3aa: CASSQDRTNGEQFF

abundance: NA
j_gene: TRBJ1-2
d_gene: TRBD1
v_gene: TRBV7-9
CDR3nt: TGTGCCAGCAGCTGGGACAGGGGGTATGGCTACACCTTC
CDR3aa: CASSWDRGYGYTF

abundance: NA
j_gene: TRBJ1-2
d_gene: TRBD1
v_gene: TRBV29-1
CDR3nt: TGCAGCGTTAAAACAGGGGTCGGCTACACCTTC
CDR3aa: CSVKTGVGYTF

abundance: once
j_gene: TRBJ2-2
d_gene: TRBD1
v_gene: TRBV7-9
CDR3nt: TGTGCCAGCAGCTCCCGACAGGGGGCGAGCGGGGAGCTGTTTTTT
CDR3aa: CASSSRQGASGELFF

abundance: NA
j_gene: TRBJ1-5
d_gene: NA
v_gene: TRBV3-1/TRBV3-2
CDR3nt: TGTGCCAGCAGCCTACGACAAGAGGGGGGACCCCAGCATTTT
CDR3aa: CASSLRQEGGPQHF

abundance: NA
j_gene: TRBJ2-1
d_gene: TRBD2
v_gene: TRBV6-6
CDR3nt: TGTGCCAGCAGATCACCTGCTAGCGGGGGTAACAATGAGCAGTTCTTC
CDR3aa: CASRSPASGGNNEQFF